This T cell receptor beta chain was recorded in a study of blood T cells in healthy people across ages. Study findings and constraints: The percentage of naive T cells correlated strongly with TCR beta diversity. Getting older went along with TCR beta diversity per million T cells dropping roughly linearly.

This CDR3 comprises 15 residues. Germline lookup yields CDR1 SGHRS and CDR2 YFSETQ. Primed by a sample-barcoded 5' primer and a J-beta primer mix, a second PCR proceeded for roughly 6 to 12 cycles. A single record per CDR3 protein comes from TCRdb applying MiXCR to the 5' RACE reads. The profile shows around 1,800,000 distinct CDR3 sequences, roughly two fifths of them singletons. In the case of this clonotype: The antigen remains unidentified.

Material for sequencing was blood. The chain uses TRBV5-1 and TRBJ2-5; 9 nucleotides line up with TRBD1. The tail of the sequence fits TRBJ2-7 better, so the J call may be wrong. This receptor was identified in a human donor in good health. This CDR3 reads CASSLEGTGINEQYF. In DNA form, the CDR3 reads TGCGCCAGCAGCTTGGAGGGGACAGGGATCAACGAGCAGTACTTC.